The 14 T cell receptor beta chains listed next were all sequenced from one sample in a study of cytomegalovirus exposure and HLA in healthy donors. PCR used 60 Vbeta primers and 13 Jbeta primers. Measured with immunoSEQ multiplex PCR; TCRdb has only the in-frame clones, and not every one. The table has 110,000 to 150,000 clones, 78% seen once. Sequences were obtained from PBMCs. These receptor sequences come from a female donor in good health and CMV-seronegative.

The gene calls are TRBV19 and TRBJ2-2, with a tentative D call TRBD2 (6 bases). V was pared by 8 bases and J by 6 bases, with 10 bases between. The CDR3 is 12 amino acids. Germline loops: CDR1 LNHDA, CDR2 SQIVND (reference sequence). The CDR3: CASDSGAGELFF. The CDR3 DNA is TGTGCCAGTGACTCGGGGGCCGGGGAGCTGTTTTTT.

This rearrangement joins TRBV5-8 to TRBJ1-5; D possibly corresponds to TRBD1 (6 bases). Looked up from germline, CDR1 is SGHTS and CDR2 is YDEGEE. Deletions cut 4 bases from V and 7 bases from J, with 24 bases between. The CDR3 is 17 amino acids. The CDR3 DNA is TGTGCCAGCAGCCATAGTGGTCAGGGGCCCGCTTCGCAGCCCCAGCATTTT. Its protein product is CASSHSGQGPASQPQHF.

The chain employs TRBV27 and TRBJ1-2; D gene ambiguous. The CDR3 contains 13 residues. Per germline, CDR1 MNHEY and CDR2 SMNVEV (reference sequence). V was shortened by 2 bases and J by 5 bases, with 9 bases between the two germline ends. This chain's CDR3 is CASSLDPRYGYTF. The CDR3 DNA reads TGTGCCAGCAGTTTAGACCCGCGGTATGGCTACACCTTC.

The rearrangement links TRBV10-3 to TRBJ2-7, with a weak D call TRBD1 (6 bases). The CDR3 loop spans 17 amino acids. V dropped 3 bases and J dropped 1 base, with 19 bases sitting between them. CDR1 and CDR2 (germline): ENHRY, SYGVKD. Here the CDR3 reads CAISDVIGQQGSYEQYF. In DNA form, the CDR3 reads TGTGCCATCAGTGACGTTATCGGACAGCAGGGATCCTACGAGCAGTACTTC.

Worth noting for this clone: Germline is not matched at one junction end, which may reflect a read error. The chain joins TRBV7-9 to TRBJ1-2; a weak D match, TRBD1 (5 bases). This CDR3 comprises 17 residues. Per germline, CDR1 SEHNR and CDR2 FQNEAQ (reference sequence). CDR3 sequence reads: CSSSLVIGREGYYGYTF. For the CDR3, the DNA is TGTTCCAGCAGCTTAGTTATCGGCAGGGAGGGGTACTATGGCTACACCTTC.

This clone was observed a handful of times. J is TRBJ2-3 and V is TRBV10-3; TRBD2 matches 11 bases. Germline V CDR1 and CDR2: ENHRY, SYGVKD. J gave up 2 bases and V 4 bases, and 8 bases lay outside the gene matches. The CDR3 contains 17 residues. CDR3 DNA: TGTGCCATCAGTGTAAAAGGGACTAGCGGTCCCACAGATACGCAGTATTTT. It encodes CAISVKGTSGPTDTQYF.

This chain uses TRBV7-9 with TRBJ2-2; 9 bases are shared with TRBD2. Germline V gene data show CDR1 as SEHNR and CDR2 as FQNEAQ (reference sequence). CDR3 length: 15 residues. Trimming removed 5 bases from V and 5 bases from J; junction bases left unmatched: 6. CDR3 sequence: CASSAPGLATGELFF. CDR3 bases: TGTGCCAGCAGCGCTCCGGGACTAGCTACCGGGGAGCTGTTTTTT.

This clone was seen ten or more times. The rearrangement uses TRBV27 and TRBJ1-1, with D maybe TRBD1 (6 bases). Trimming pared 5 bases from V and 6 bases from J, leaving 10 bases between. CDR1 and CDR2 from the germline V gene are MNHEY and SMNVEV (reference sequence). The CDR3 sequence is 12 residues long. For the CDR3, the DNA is TGTGCCAGCAGTCACGCAGGGGCTGAAGCTTTCTTT. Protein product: CASSHAGAEAFF.

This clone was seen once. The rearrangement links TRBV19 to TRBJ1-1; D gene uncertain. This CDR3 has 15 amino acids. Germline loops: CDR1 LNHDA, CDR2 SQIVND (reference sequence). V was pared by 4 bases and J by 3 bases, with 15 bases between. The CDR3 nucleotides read TGTGCCAGTAGTAATTTTTGGAGCCTGGACACTGAAGCTTTCTTT. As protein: CASSNFWSLDTEAFF.

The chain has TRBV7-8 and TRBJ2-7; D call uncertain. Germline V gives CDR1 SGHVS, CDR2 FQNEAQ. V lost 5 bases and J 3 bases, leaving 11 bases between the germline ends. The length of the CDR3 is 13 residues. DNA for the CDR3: TGTGCCAGCAGCCTCCAAGGCGGCTACGAGCAGTACTTC. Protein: CASSLQGGYEQYF.

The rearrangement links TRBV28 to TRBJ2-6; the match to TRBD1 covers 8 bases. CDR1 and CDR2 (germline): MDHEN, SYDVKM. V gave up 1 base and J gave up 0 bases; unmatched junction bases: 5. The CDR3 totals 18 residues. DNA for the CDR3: TGTGCCAGCAGTTTATACCGACAGGGGCCCTCTGGGGCCAACGTCCTGACTTTC. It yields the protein CASSLYRQGPSGANVLTF.

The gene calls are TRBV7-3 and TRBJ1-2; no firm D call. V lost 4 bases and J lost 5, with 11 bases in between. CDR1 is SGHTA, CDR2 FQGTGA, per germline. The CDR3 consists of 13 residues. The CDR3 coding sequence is TGTGCCAGCAGCTCACGTCGGGGATATGGCTACACCTTC. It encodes CASSSRRGYGYTF.

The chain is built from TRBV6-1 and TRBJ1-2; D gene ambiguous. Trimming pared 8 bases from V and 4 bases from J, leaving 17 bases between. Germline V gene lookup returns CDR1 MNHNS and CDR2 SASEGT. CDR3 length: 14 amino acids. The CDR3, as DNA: TGTGCCAGCGAGGGCAGGACGGGCAGCTATGGCTACACCTTC. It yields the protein CASEGRTGSYGYTF.

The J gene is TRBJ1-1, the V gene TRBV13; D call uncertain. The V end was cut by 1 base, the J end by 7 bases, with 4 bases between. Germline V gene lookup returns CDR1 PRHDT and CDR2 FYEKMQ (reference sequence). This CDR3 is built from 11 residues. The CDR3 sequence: CASSLVHEAFF. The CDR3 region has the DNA TGTGCCAGCAGCTTAGTCCATGAAGCTTTCTTT.